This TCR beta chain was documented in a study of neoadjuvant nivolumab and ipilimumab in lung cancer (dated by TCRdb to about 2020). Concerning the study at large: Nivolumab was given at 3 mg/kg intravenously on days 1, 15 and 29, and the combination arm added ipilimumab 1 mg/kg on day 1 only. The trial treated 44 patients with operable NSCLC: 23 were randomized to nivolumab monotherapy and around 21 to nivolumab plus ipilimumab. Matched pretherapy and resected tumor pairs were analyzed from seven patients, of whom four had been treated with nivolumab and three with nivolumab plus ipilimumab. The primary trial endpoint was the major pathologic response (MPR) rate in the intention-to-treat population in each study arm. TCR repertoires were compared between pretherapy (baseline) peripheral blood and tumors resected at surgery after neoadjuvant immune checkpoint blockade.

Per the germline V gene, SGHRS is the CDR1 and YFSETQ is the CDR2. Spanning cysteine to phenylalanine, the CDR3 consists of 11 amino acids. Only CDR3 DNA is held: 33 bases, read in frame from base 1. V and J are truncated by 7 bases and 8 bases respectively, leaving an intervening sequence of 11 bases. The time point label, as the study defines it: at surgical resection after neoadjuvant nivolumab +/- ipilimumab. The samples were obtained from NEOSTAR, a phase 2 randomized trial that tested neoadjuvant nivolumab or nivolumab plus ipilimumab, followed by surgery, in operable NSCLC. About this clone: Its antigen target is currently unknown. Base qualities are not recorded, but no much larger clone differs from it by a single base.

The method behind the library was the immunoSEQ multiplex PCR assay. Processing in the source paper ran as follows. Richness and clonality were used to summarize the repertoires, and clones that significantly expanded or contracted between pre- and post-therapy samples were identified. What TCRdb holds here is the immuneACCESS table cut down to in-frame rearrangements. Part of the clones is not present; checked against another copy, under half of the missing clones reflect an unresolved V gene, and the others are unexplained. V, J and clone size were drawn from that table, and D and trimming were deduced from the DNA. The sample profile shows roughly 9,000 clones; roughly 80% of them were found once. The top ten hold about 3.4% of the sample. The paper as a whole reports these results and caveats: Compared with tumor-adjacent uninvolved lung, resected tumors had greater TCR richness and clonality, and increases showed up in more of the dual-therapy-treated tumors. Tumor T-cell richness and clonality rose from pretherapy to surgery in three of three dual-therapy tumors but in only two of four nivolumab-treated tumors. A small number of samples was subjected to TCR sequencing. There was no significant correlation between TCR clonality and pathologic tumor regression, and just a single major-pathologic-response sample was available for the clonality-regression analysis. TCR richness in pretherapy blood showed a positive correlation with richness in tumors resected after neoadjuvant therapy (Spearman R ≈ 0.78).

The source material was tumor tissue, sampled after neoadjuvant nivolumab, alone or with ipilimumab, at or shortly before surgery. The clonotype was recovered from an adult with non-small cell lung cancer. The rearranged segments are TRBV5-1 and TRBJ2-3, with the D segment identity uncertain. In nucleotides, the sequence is TGCGCCAGCGGAACACGGCCTACGCAGTATTTT. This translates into CASGTRPTQYF.